The next 24 T cell receptor beta chains were all read from a single sample in a study of control samples from healthy donors and cancer patients. Clones were sequenced by immunoSEQ multiplex PCR, and TCRdb holds only the in-frame ones, with some missing. The sample shows more than 140,000 clones, approximately 94% of them seen only once. The sequenced material came from blood. The receptors come from a man between 40 and 49 years old in good health.

This clone appeared a few times. J is TRBJ1-6 and V is TRBV6-5, with 12 bases lining up with TRBD1. The ends lost 7 bases at V and 8 bases at J; junction bases unmatched: 3. The CDR3 covers 14 residues. The germline CDR1 and CDR2 sequences are MNHEY and SVGAGI. CDR3 DNA sequence: TGTGCCAGCACCCGGGACAGGGGGCATTCACCCCTCCACTTT. Translation: CASTRDRGHSPLHF.

The chain couples TRBV18 to TRBJ2-7, with 11 bases aligning to TRBD2. Germline V gives CDR1 KGHSH, CDR2 LQKENI. The CDR3 is 15 amino acids. The V and J ends lost 3 bases and 3 bases, in that order; junction bases with no gene match: 4. CDR3 residues: CASSPTSGSYYEQYF. DNA for the CDR3: TGTGCCAGCTCACCCACTAGCGGGAGTTACTACGAGCAGTACTTC.

J is TRBJ1-1 and V is TRBV6-5, with 10 bases that match TRBD1. The CDR3 loop spans 15 amino acids. J was trimmed by 1 base and V by 5 bases; bases with no gene match: 4. In germline, CDR1 is MNHEY, CDR2 SVGAGI. The CDR3 loop is CASSPRTGGNTEAFF. CDR3 sequence (DNA): TGTGCCAGCAGTCCGAGGACAGGGGGGAACACTGAAGCTTTCTTT.

The V gene is TRBV5-1, the J gene TRBJ1-6; 10 nucleotides agree with TRBD1. This CDR3 region has 14 residues. With 7 bases clipped from V and 7 bases from J, the junction kept 5 bases outside the gene matches. CDR1 is SGHRS and CDR2 is YFSETQ in the germline V gene. The CDR3 bases are TGCGCCAGCTCTCGGGACAGGGGAAATTCACCCCTCCACTTT. Its translation is CASSRDRGNSPLHF.

The rearrangement links TRBV2 to TRBJ1-2, with 8 bases that match TRBD1. V lost 2 bases and J lost 4; bases outside the gene matches: 12. This CDR3 contains 17 residues. Germline loops: CDR1 SNHLY, CDR2 FYNNEI. CDR3 amino acids: CASSEPRDRTLSYGYTF. Written as DNA, the CDR3 is TGTGCCAGCAGTGAACCCCGGGACAGGACTCTTTCCTATGGCTACACCTTC.

The rearrangement joins TRBV6-2 or TRBV6-3 to TRBJ1-4; the D is unclear. Trimming removed 6 bases from V and 6 bases from J, with 14 bases in between. Germline V gene sequence: CDR1 MNHEY, CDR2 SVGEGT. The length of the CDR3 is 14 residues. CDR3 in DNA: TGTGCCAGCAGCCCTCTATTGCCGGATGAAAAACTGTTTTTT. Translating gives CASSPLLPDEKLFF.

The chain has TRBV9 and TRBJ1-2; 7 positions agree with TRBD1. Germline CDR1 and CDR2: SGDLS and YYNGEE. The CDR3 is 16 amino acids. Unmatched junction bases numbered 13, after V lost 4 bases and J lost 4 bases. In nucleotides, the CDR3 is TGTGCCAGCAGCCCTCGTGACAGGGTAGGTGGCTATGGCTACACCTTC. Its translation: CASSPRDRVGGYGYTF.

V gene TRBV2 combines with J gene TRBJ1-4, with unresolved D. Germline values: CDR1 SNHLY, CDR2 FYNNEI. The CDR3 covers 14 residues. V was shortened by 5 bases and J by 8 bases, with 15 bases between the two germline ends. This chain's CDR3 is CASSKKGSQEKLFF. CDR3 sequence (DNA): TGTGCCAGCAGTAAAAAGGGATCACAGGAAAAACTGTTTTTT.

A remark on this clone: The junction departs from germline at one end; a sequencing error may be responsible. The chain has TRBV6-5 and TRBJ2-3; TRBD1 might be the D (5 bases). The CDR3 has 13 amino acids. The germline CDR1 and CDR2 sequences are MNHEY and SVGAGI. CDR3 bases: TGTGCCGGCAGACAGCTAAGCACAGATACGCAGTATTTT. It yields the protein CAGRQLSTDTQYF.

The gene calls are TRBV5-6 and TRBJ2-1, with 13 positions matching TRBD2. V was pared by 4 bases and J by 7 bases, with 5 bases of the junction left unmatched. This CDR3 region has 15 residues. CDR1 is SGHDT, CDR2 YYEEEE, per germline. For the CDR3, the DNA is TGTGCCAGCAGCAGGGGACTAGCGGGATTGAATGAGCAGTTCTTC. Its protein product is CASSRGLAGLNEQFF.

This clone is a singleton in its sample. This chain links TRBV6-5 with TRBJ1-6, with D unclear. The V end lost 8 bases, the J end lost 4 bases, and 6 bases lay between the germline ends. The CDR3 length is 12 residues. Germline CDR1 and CDR2: MNHEY and SVGAGI. CDR3 amino acids: CASQLYNSPLHF. The CDR3 DNA reads as TGTGCCAGCCAACTGTATAATTCACCCCTCCACTTT.

V gene TRBV27 combines with J gene TRBJ1-2; D is unclear. CDR3 length: 15 residues. The germline gives CDR1 MNHEY, CDR2 SMNVEV (reference sequence). V gave up 2 bases and J gave up 3 bases, with 13 bases separating them. The CDR3 sequence is CASSLTPYSYYGYTF. CDR3 nucleotides: TGTGCCAGCAGTTTAACCCCCTACAGTTACTATGGCTACACCTTC.

The V gene is TRBV15, the J gene TRBJ1-4; D remains ambiguous. Per germline, CDR1 LNHNV and CDR2 YYDKDF (reference sequence). V was shortened by 8 bases and J by 0 bases, with 19 bases between the two germline ends. CDR3 length: 17 residues. The CDR3 nucleotides are TGTGCCACCCTTAGAGACGGAGTTTACGCAACTAATGAAAAACTGTTTTTT. This gives the protein CATLRDGVYATNEKLFF.

This chain connects TRBV6-1 to TRBJ2-7; D possibly corresponds to TRBD1 (6 bases). Trimming pared 0 bases from V and 5 bases from J, leaving 17 bases between. The CDR3 is made up of 16 amino acids. Germline loops: CDR1 MNHNS, CDR2 SASEGT. The CDR3 sequence: CASSEAQGREWDEQYF. CDR3 in DNA: TGTGCCAGCAGTGAAGCTCAGGGGCGAGAGTGGGACGAGCAGTACTTC.

The chain joins TRBV7-8 to TRBJ1-2, with D unresolved. CDR1 and CDR2 from the germline V gene are SGHVS and FQNEAQ. The V end lost 1 base, the J end lost 0 bases, and 3 bases lay between the germline ends. The CDR3 extends over 13 amino acids. The CDR3 sequence: CASSLGTNYGYTF. CDR3 in DNA: TGTGCCAGCAGCTTAGGGACTAACTATGGCTACACCTTC.

The chain combines TRBV28 with TRBJ2-7; no definite D call. V dropped 3 bases and J dropped 3 bases, with 15 bases sitting between them. CDR1 is MDHEN, CDR2 SYDVKM, per germline. This CDR3 spans 15 amino acids. The CDR3 DNA reads TGTGCCAGCAGTTTGGCCGCCGGCGGCAACTACGAGCAGTACTTC. Encoded protein: CASSLAAGGNYEQYF.

The CDR3 reads CAISESLGRYEQYF. CDR3 in DNA: TGTGCCATCAGTGAGTCCTTGGGGAGGTACGAGCAGTACTTC. The chain links TRBV10-3 to TRBJ2-7, with D possibly TRBD2 on 6 matching bases. The V end lost 0 bases, the J end lost 4 bases, and 10 bases lay between the germline ends. This CDR3 contains 14 residues. Germline-derived CDR1 and CDR2 are ENHRY and SYGVKD.

A single count supports this clone. The rearrangement links TRBV19 to TRBJ1-3; no definite D call. The V gene lost 5 bases and the J gene lost 0 bases, with 20 bases spanning the gap. CDR1 LNHDA and CDR2 SQIVND come from the germline V gene (reference sequence). The CDR3 totals 18 residues. The CDR3 protein is CASSSASTPTRSGNTIYF. DNA for the CDR3: TGTGCCAGTAGTTCAGCCAGTACGCCGACCCGCTCTGGAAACACCATATATTTT.

The gene calls are TRBV5-5 and TRBJ2-5; D is undetermined. The CDR3 length is 13 residues. The V end was cut by 1 base, the J end by 1 base, with 5 bases between. CDR1 SGHKS and CDR2 YYEKEE come from the germline V gene (reference sequence). The CDR3 sequence is CASSLPGQETQYF. The CDR3 DNA reads as TGTGCCAGCAGCTTGCCAGGCCAAGAGACCCAGTACTTC.

A word on this clone: Different DNA sequences within this sample yield the same CDR3. This chain connects TRBV28 to TRBJ1-1; unclear D gene. Germline CDR1 MDHEN, CDR2 SYDVKM. V lost 3 bases and J 5 bases, leaving 7 bases between the germline ends. The CDR3 runs to 12 residues. The CDR3 reads CASSFSRTEAFF. The CDR3 DNA reads TGTGCCAGCAGTTTTAGCCGGACTGAAGCTTTCTTT.

The chain uses TRBV4-2 and TRBJ1-6; TRBD1 matches at 8 bases. With 0 bases clipped from V and 8 bases from J, the junction kept 9 bases outside the gene matches. The CDR3 covers 17 residues. Germline lookup yields CDR1 LGHNA and CDR2 YNFKEQ. In DNA, the CDR3 is TGTGCCAGCAGCCAAGAGACGGTAACAGGGGGATATTCACCCCTCCACTTT. As protein: CASSQETVTGGYSPLHF.

The CDR3, as DNA: TGTGCCTGGAGTGTAAAGGGGCGGGGGGGCGACGAGCAGTACTTC. Amino acids: CAWSVKGRGGDEQYF. The chain recombines TRBV30 with TRBJ2-7; 9 nucleotides agree with TRBD2. The germline CDR1 and CDR2 sequences are GTSNPN and SVGIG (reference sequence). V trimming: 0 bases; J trimming: 5 bases; junction bases outside the gene matches: 8. The CDR3 runs 15 residues.

The rearrangement joins TRBV27 to TRBJ1-5, with D uncertain. The germline V gene encodes CDR1 MNHEY and CDR2 SMNVEV (reference sequence). The ends were cut back, 4 bases at V and 2 bases at J, with 3 bases in the middle. The CDR3 has 12 residues. The CDR3 coding sequence is TGTGCCAGCAGTTCGGGCAATCAGCCCCAGCATTTT. This translates into CASSSGNQPQHF.

The genes are TRBV30 and TRBJ2-5; TRBD2 matches 15 bases. Unmatched junction bases numbered 3, after V lost 5 bases and J lost 2 bases. The CDR3 is 15 residues long. Germline V lookup: CDR1 GTSNPN, CDR2 SVGIG (reference sequence). The CDR3 reads CAWGGLAGGQETQYF. The DNA for the CDR3 is TGTGCCTGGGGAGGACTAGCGGGAGGGCAAGAGACCCAGTACTTC. The variable domain in full, with the rest retrieved from reference TRBV30 and TRBJ2-5, is SQTIHQWPATLVQPVGSPLSLECTVEGTSNPNLYWYRQAAGRGLQLLFYSVGIGQISSEVPQNLSASRPQDRQFILSSKKLLLSDSGFYLCAWGGLAGGQETQYFGPGTRLLVL.